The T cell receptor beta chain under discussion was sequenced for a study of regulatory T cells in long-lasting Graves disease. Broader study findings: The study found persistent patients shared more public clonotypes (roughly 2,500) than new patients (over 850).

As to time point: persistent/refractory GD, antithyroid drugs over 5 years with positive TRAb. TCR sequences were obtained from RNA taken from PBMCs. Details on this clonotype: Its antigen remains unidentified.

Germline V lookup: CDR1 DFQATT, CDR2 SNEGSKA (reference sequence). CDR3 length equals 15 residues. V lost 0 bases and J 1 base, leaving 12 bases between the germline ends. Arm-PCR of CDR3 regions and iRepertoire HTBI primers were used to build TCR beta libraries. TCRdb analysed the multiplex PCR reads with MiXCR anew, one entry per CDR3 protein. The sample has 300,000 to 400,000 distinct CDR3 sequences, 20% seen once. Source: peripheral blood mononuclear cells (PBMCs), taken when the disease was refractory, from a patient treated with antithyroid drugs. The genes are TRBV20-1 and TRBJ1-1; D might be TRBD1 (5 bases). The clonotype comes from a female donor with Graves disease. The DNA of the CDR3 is TGCAGTGCTAGAGAGGGGGGGACGGCGAACACTGAAGCTTTCTTT. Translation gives CSAREGGTANTEAFF.